This TCR beta chain was sequenced for a study of T-cell reconstitution after alpha-beta-depleted transplantation in children. Many counts were recorded for this clonotype. V dropped 6 bases and J dropped 5 bases, with 19 bases sitting between them. The CDR3 sequence is 15 residues long. CDR1 is SGHTA, CDR2 FQGNSA, per germline. Library preparation (for TCRbeta) was performed with unique molecular identifiers. TCRdb reprocessed the PCR reads via MiXCR and lists one record per CDR3 protein. The sample comprises over 200,000 distinct CDR3 sequences, around 9.5% of which are singletons, and roughly 6.2% rests with the top ten.

The receptor's source is a human donor who donated a stem cell graft to a child with acute lymphoblastic leukemia. The starting material was PBMCs from the stem cell graft donor, obtained from the stem cell graft. V usage is TRBV7-2 and J usage is TRBJ2-5, with D perhaps TRBD1 (6 bases). DNA for the CDR3: TGTGCCAGCAGGAATACTGGGGGCACCAGGGAGACCCAGTACTTC. It encodes CASRNTGGTRETQYF.